This TCR beta chain was observed in a study of T cells after yellow fever vaccination (dated by TCRdb to the late 2010s). With respect to the entire study: Libraries from fractions with low cell numbers were prepared with the SMART-Seq v4 Ultra Low Input RNA kit. To track T-cell clones before and after primary and booster YFV17D yellow fever vaccination, bulk TCR alpha and beta repertoires were sequenced longitudinally. Two healthy male donors, one aged 18 to 30 and one aged 30 to 40 years, made up the cohort. Blood was collected at multiple timepoints before and after primary and secondary immunization, and bulk PBMC replicates and cell subsets were isolated.

Synthesis of TCR cDNA relied on 5'RACE template switching, a step that introduced a universal primer site along with unique molecular identifiers. cDNA synthesis was primed from both the TCR alpha and TCR beta constant segments. Library amplification involved two PCR steps, and the second step added sample barcodes and sequencing adapters. Sequencing of libraries was performed on Illumina HiSeq 2500 (2x100 bp) or NovaSeq (2x150 bp). The paper's processing steps were these. MIGEC handled demultiplexing of reads and collapsing into UMI consensus sequences, while MiXCR performed V(D)J alignment. Clonotypes responding to the vaccine were identified with edgeR on replicate PBMC samples, with the criteria of FDR below 0.01 and a log2 fold change above 5 up to day 15. Each bulk clonotype received a CD4 or CD8 identity based on whether the sequenced CD4 or CD8 repertoire contained that clonotype at higher abundance. In-frame beta chains were kept once TCRdb had trimmed the public reads at Q25 with fastp and called clones with MiXCR. Rows are combined by CDR3 protein, so each entry shows the most common genes and DNA. None of the V and J calls come from the authors' own analysis; TCRdb made them. The sample records 300,000 or so distinct CDR3 sequences, roughly 8.4% of which are singletons. The ten largest clones represent 17% of the sample.

In its sample, this clonotype was seen many times. Its cognate antigen has yet to be identified. Per-base quality was not reported, and no clone a single base away is much larger than it. Taken with the paper, the label for treatment or condition translates to: live attenuated yellow fever vaccine strain. Two biological replicates of bulk PBMCs were collected at each blood-draw timepoint. PBMCs were isolated from peripheral blood using a standard Ficoll-Paque protocol. TriZol was used to extract RNA from bulk PBMCs, from CD4 and CD8 fractions, and from dextramer-positive and dextramer-negative fractions. The cysteine opens and the phenylalanine closes a CDR3 of 15 amino acids. The entry retains the CDR3 DNA only, 45 bases that are in frame from base 1. CDR1 SGHTA and CDR2 FQGNSA were looked up in the germline V gene. Here V drops 5 bases and J drops 4 bases, and the junction holds 10 bases not matched to any gene.

Broader findings and caveats from the paper: Compared with the primary T-cell response, the secondary T-cell response was weaker but faster, peaking on day 5 rather than day 15. FACS-sorted repertoires could contain abundant contaminating clonotypes from the bulk population, so computational filtering was required. A small fraction of clonotypes appeared in both the CD4 and CD8 compartments, likely as a result of convergent recombination. After the booster, most of the clones that had expanded following primary vaccination were detected again (around 95% of CD4 and around 88% of CD8), which suggests that memory was broadly maintained. Because only a couple of donors were included in the study, the extent to which the findings can be generalized is limited.

This receptor was taken from a man aged 18 to 29 who received the YFV17D yellow fever vaccine. The sample consisted of PBMCs, taken approximately 47 days after the first yellow fever vaccination. The chain is encoded by TRBV7-2 joined to TRBJ2-7, and 8 junctional nucleotides match TRBD2. This receptor carries the CDR3 CASSPSGQGRYEQYF. DNA sequence: TGTGCCAGCAGCCCTAGCGGGCAGGGGAGATACGAGCAGTACTTC.